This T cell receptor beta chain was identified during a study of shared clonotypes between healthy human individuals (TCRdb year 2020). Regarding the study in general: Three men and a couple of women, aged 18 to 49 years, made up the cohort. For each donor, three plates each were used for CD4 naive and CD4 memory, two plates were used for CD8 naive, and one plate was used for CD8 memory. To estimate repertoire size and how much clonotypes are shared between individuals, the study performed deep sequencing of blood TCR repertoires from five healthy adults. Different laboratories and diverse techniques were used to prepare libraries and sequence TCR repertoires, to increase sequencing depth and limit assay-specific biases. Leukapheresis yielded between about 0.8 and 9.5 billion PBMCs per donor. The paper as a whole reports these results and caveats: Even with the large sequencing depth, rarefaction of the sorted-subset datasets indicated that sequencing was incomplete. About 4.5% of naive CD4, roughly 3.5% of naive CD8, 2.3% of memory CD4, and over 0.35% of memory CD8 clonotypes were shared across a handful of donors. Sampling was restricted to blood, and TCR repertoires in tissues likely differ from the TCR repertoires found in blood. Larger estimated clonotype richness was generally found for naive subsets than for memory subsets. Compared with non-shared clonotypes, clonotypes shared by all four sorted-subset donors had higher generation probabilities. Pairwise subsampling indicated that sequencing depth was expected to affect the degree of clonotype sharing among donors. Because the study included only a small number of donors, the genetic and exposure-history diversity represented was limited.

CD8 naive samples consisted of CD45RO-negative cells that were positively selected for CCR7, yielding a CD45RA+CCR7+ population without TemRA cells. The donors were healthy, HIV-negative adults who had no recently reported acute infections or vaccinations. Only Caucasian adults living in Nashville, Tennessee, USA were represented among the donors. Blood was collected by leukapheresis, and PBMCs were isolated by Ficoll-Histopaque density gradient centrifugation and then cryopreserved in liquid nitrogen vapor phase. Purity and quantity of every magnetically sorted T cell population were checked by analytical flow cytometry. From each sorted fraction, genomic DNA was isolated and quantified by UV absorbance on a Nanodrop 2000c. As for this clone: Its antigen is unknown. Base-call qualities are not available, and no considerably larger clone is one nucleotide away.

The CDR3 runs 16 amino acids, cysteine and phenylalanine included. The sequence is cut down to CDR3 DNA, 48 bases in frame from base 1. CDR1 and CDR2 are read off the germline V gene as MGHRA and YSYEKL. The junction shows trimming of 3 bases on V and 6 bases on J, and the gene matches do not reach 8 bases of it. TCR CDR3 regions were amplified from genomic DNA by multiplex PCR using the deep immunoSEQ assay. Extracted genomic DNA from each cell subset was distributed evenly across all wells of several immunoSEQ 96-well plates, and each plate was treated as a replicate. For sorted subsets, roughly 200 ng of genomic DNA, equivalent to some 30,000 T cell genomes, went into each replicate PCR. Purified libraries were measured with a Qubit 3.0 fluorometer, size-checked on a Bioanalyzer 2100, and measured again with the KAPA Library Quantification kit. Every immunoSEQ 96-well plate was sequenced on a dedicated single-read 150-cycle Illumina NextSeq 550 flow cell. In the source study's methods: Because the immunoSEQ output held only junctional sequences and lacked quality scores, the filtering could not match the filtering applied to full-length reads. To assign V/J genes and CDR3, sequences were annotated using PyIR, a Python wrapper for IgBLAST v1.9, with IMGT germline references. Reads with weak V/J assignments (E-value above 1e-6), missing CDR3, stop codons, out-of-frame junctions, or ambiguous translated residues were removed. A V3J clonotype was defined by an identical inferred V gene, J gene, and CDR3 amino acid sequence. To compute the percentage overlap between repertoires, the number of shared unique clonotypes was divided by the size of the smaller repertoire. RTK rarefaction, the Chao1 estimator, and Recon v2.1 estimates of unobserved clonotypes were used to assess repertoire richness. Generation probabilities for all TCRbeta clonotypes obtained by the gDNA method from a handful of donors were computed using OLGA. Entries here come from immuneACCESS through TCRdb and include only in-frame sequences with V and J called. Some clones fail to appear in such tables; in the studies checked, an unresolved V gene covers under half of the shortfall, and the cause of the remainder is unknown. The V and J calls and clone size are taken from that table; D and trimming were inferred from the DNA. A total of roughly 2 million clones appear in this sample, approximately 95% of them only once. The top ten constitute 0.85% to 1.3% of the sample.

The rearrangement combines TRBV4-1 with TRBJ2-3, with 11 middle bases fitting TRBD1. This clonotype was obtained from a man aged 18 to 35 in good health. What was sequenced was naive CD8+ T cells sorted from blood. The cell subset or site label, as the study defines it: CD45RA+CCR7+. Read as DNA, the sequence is TGCGCCAGCAGCCACATAGGACAGGGGGCGAGCGATACGCAGTATTTT. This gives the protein CASSHIGQGASDTQYF.